The rows below give T cell receptor beta chains drawn from one sample of a study of PD-L1 blockade in urothelial cancer. Produced via immunoSEQ multiplex PCR; TCRdb's table is partial and in-frame only. The table lists over 75,000 clones, approximately 88% of them singletons, with about 1% in the top ten. Source: PBMCs, taken around atezolizumab (anti-PD-L1) treatment. Source of these receptors: a woman of 80 years or more with urothelial cancer. The CDR3 runs from the conserved cysteine through the conserved F or W. Each record gives: D gene, V gene, J gene, clone size, CDR3 protein, CDR3 DNA. A D gene is named only where the DNA matches it firmly. Size values are once, few and many counts, or a class for expanded clones, and some rows have none.

>NA|TRBV5-1|TRBJ2-3|NA
CASSLSDNTDTQYF
TGCGCCAGCAGCTTGAGTGACAACACAGATACGCAGTATTTT
>NA|TRBV28|TRBJ1-1|NA
CASSPGPGEAFF
TGTGCCAGCAGCCCTGGACCGGGGGAAGCTTTCTTT
>NA|TRBV18|TRBJ1-5|NA
CASSPSNNQPQHF
TGTGCCAGCTCACCATCCAACAATCAGCCCCAGCATTTT
>NA|TRBV6-1|TRBJ2-5|once
CASSEVPRGTQYF
TGTGCCAGCAGTGAAGTCCCAAGGGGGACCCAGTACTTC
>NA|TRBV7-6|TRBJ2-7|NA
CASSASRRYF
TGTGCCAGCAGCGCGTCCAGGCGGTACTTC
>TRBD2|TRBV9|TRBJ2-2|NA
CASSVGGSTGELFF
TGTGCCAGCAGCGTAGGCGGGAGCACCGGGGAGCTGTTTTTT
>NA|TRBV5-1|TRBJ2-1|NA
CASSLSGRGEQFF
TGCGCCAGCAGCTTGTCAGGGAGGGGGGAGCAGTTCTTC
>NA|TRBV5-1|TRBJ2-5|NA
CASSAGQQETQYF
TGCGCCAGCAGCGCGGGACAGCAAGAGACCCAGTACTTC
>TRBD2|TRBV28|TRBJ2-1|NA
CASSPQREGGFF
TGTGCCAGCAGTCCGCAACGGGAGGGGGGGTTCTTC
>TRBD2|TRBV27|TRBJ2-1|NA
CASSLLAGSSYNEQFF
TGTGCCAGCAGTTTATTAGCGGGGAGCTCCTACAATGAGCAGTTCTTC
>TRBD1|TRBV5-1|TRBJ2-2|NA
CASSMGQVNTGELFF
TGCGCCAGCAGCATGGGACAGGTCAACACCGGGGAGCTGTTTTTT
>TRBD2|TRBV5-4|TRBJ2-1|NA
CASSLGLAGARRNEQFF
TGTGCCAGCAGCTTAGGACTAGCGGGAGCCCGGAGAAATGAGCAGTTCTTC
>NA|TRBV7-3|TRBJ2-2|few
CASSFSTGVGTGELFF
TGTGCCAGCAGCTTCTCTACGGGAGTTGGCACCGGGGAGCTGTTTTTT
>TRBD2|TRBV27|TRBJ2-1|NA
CASSYSGSSNEQFF
TGTGCCAGCAGTTATAGCGGGAGTTCGAATGAGCAGTTCTTC
>NA|TRBV5-1|TRBJ1-3|NA
CASSLDTQRGNTIYF
TGCGCCAGCAGCTTGGATACCCAACGGGGAAACACCATATATTTT
>NA|TRBV2|TRBJ1-2|NA
CASRFGQTSNYGYTF
TGTGCCAGCAGATTTGGACAGACGTCTAACTATGGCTACACCTTC
>TRBD1|TRBV7-2|TRBJ1-1|NA
CASSKGQPMNTEAFF
TGTGCCAGCAGCAAGGGACAGCCTATGAACACTGAAGCTTTCTTT
>TRBD1|TRBV18|TRBJ1-6|NA
CASSPSTGGAGNSPLHF
TGTGCCAGCTCACCTTCGACAGGGGGCGCAGGAAATTCACCCCTCCACTTT
>NA|TRBV6-1|TRBJ1-1|NA
CASSEWGGNTEAFF
TGTGCCAGCAGTGAATGGGGGGGGAACACTGAAGCTTTCTTT
>NA|TRBV5-4|TRBJ2-3|NA
CASSLVGGMDTQYF
TGTGCCAGCAGCTTGGTGGGAGGCATGGATACGCAGTATTTT
>NA|TRBV7-8|TRBJ1-2|NA
CASSPEAGILVAGYTF
TGTGCCAGCAGCCCAGAAGCAGGGATCCTCGTCGCTGGCTACACCTTC
>TRBD1|TRBV6-5|TRBJ2-5|NA
CASSPRQGSETQYF
TGTGCCAGCAGTCCCCGACAGGGTTCCGAGACCCAGTACTTC